The entry below gives a single TCR beta chain sequence along with its context. Its antigen is not known. TCRdb recomputed calls from the 5' RACE reads with MiXCR, one row per CDR3 protein. Here the sample spans roughly 240,000 distinct CDR3 sequences, approximately 6.7% being singletons. These data are taken from a study of T cells after yellow fever vaccination. Findings and limits, study-wide: Most primary-vaccination clones reappeared after the booster (approximately 95% CD4, 85% to 90% CD8). Although the secondary response was weaker, it peaked faster, at day 5 versus 15. CD4 and CD8 compartments shared a small share of clonotypes, likely from convergent recombination.

The ends lost 5 bases at V and 10 bases at J; junction bases unmatched: 9. Germline CDR1 and CDR2: SGHTA and FQGNSA. The CDR3 consists of 13 residues. The chain joins TRBV7-2 to TRBJ1-1; 8 bases line up with TRBD1. This clonotype originated in a man aged 25 to 40 who received the YFV17D yellow fever vaccine. This material consisted of CD4+ T cells sorted from PBMCs, taken on the day of the yellow fever booster vaccination. The CDR3 DNA follows: TGTGCCAGCAGCCTAACAGGGGGGTCAACAGCTTTCTTT. It is translated as CASSLTGGSTAFF.